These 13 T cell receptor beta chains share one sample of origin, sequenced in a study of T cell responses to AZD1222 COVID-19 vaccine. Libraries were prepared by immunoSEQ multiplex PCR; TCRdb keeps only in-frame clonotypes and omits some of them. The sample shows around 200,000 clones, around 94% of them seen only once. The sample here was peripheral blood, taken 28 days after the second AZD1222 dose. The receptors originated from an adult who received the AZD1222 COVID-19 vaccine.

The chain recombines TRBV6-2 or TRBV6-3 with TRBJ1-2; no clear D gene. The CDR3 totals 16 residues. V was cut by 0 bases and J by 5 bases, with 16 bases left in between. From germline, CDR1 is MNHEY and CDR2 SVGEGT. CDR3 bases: TGTGCCAGCAGTTACTCCTGGGCAGGCGACCTTTATGGCTACACCTTC. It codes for CASSYSWAGDLYGYTF.

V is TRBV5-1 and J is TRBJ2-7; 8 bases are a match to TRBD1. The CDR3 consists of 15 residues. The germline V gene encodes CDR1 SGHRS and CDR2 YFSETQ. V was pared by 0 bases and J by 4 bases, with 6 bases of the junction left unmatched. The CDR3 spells CASSLVQGAIYEQYF. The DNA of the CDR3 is TGCGCCAGCAGCTTGGTCCAGGGGGCTATTTACGAGCAGTACTTC.

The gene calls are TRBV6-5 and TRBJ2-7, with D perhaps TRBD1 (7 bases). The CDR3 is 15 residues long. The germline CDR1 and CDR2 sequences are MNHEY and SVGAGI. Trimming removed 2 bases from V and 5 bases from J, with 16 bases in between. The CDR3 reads CASSYTAGGWNEQYF. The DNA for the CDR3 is TGTGCCAGCAGTTACACGGCAGGGGGGTGGAACGAGCAGTACTTC.

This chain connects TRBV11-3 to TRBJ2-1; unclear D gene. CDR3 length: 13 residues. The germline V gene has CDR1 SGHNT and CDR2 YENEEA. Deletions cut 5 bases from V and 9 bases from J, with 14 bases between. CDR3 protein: CASSPQTPAEQFF. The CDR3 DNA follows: TGTGCCAGCAGCCCCCAAACGCCGGCTGAGCAGTTCTTC.

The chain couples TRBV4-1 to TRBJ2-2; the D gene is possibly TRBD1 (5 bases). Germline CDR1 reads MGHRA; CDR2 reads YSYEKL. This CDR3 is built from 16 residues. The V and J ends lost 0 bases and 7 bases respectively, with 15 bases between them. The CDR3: CASSQEGAGYGGELFF. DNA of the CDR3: TGCGCCAGCAGCCAAGAAGGGGCAGGTTATGGCGGGGAGCTGTTTTTT.

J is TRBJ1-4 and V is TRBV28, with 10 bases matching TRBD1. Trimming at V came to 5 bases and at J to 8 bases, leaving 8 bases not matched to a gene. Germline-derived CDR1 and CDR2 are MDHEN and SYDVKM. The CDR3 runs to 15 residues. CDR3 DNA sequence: TGTGCCAGCAGTCCTCCGACAGGGGGCGCCGAAAAACTGTTTTTT. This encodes CASSPPTGGAEKLFF.

As DNA, the CDR3 is TGTGCCAGCAGCTTAGGCCTAGCGGGCCTGAGCTCCTACAATGAGCAGTTCTTC. Translating gives CASSLGLAGLSSYNEQFF. The chain couples TRBV7-3 to TRBJ2-1, with 8 bases identical to TRBD2. The CDR3 loop spans 18 amino acids. The V segment lost 2 bases and the J segment 0 bases; nucleotides outside the gene matches: 9. The germline CDR1 and CDR2 sequences are SGHTA and FQGTGA.

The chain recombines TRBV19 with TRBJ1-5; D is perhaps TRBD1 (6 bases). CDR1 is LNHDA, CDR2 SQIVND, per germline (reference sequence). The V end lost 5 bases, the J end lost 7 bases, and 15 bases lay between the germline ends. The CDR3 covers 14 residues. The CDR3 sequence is CASSGQGKSQPQHF. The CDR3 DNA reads TGTGCCAGTAGTGGTCAGGGGAAGTCCCAGCCCCAGCATTTT.

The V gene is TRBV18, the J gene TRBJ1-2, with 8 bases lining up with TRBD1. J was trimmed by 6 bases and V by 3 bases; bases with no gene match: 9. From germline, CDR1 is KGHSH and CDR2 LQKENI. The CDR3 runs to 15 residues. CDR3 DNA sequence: TGTGCCAGCTCACCGGTGAGGCAGGGGGCTGATGGCTACACCTTC. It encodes CASSPVRQGADGYTF. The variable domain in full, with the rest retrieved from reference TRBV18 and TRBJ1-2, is NAGVMQNPRHLVRRRGQEARLRCSPMKGHSHVYWYRQLPEEGLKFMVYLQKENIIDESGMPKERFSAEFPKEGPSILRIQQVVRGDSAAYFCASSPVRQGADGYTFGSGTRLTVV.

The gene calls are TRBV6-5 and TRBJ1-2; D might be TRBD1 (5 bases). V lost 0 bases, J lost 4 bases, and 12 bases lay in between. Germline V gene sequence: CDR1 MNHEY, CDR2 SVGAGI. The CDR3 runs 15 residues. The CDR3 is CASSYSPGLGYGYTF. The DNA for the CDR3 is TGTGCCAGCAGTTACTCCCCGGGGCTGGGCTATGGCTACACCTTC.

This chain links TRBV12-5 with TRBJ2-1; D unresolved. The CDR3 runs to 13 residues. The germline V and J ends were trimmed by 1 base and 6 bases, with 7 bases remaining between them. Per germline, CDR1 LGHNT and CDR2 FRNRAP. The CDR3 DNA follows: TGTGCTAGTGGTTTGGCCCCCTTCAATGAGCAGTTCTTC. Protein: CASGLAPFNEQFF.

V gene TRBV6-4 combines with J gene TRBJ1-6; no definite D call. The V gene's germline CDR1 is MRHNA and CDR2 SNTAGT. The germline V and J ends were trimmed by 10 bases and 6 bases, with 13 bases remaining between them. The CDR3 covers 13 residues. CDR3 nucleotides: TGTGCCACCGCCCTCGGCGGTAATTCACCCCTCCACTTT. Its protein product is CATALGGNSPLHF.

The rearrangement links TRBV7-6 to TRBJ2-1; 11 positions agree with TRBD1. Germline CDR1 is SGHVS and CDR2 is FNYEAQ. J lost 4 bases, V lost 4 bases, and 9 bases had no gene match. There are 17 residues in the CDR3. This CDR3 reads CASSSKTGTGGYNEQFF. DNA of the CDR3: TGTGCCAGCAGCTCGAAAACCGGGACAGGGGGGTACAATGAGCAGTTCTTC.